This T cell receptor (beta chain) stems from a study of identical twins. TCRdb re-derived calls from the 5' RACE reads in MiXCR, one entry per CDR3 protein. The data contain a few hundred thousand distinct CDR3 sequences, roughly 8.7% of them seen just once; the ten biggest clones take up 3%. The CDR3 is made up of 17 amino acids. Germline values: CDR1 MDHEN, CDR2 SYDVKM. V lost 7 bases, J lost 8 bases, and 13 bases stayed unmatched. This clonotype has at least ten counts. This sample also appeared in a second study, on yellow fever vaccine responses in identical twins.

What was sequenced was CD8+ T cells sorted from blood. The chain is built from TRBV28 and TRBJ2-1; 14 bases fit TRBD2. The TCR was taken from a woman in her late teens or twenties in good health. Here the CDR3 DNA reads TGTGCCAGCAAGATGGCAGAGACTAGCGGGAGGGCCTATGAGCAGTTCTTC. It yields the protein CASKMAETSGRAYEQFF.